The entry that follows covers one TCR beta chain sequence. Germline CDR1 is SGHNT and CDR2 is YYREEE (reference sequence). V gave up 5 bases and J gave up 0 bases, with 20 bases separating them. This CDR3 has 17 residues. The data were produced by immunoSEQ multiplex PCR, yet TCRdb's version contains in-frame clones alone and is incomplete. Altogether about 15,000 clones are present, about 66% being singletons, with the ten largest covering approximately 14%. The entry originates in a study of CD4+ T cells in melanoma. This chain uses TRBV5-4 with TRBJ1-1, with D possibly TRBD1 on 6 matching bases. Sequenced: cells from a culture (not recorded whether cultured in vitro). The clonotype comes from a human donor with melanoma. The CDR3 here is CASSLTPRGRVNTEAFF. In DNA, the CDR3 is TGTGCCAGCAGTTTAACTCCCAGGGGTCGGGTGAACACTGAAGCTTTCTTT.